This T cell receptor beta chain was sequenced for a study of early T cells in non-severe SARS-CoV-2 infection (dated by TCRdb to 2020 to 2022). For the wider study: Bulk RNA from unsorted whole blood was used for TCR sequencing, so alpha and beta chains could not be paired. Study-wide conclusions, independent of this receptor: Matching against VDJdb was skewed toward anti-spike CD8 responses, likely underestimated virus-specific expansions, and missed private and CD4 specificities.

The CDR3 runs 13 amino acids, cysteine and phenylalanine included. The retained sequence is limited to the CDR3, 39 bases, with the frame set at the first base. V is reduced by 2 bases and J by 4 bases, leaving a spacing of 6 bases between them. Looking up the germline V gene yields CDR1 MNHEY and CDR2 SVGEGT. The library was prepared using 5' RACE. Sequencing was carried out with a NextSeq 500. Unique molecular identifiers were attached to individual cDNA molecules in the TCR library protocol so that sequencing error and PCR bias could be corrected. Sequencing covered both TCR alpha and beta chains, and within each sample the abundances of alpha and beta sequences were tightly co-correlated. The original pipeline was this. Decombinator V4 was used to perform V gene, J gene and CDR3 annotation of TCR sequences. TCRs were defined as expanded if a significant change between any two time points was detected under a Poisson model with p below 0.0001. Abundances of TCRs were expressed as counts per million after normalisation to the total number of TCRs sequenced in each sample. TRAV1-2 paired with TRAJ12, TRAJ20 or TRAJ33 defined MAIT TCRs, while TRAV10 paired with TRAJ18 defined iNKT TCRs. VDJdb, accessed 1 November 2021, was searched for CMV, EBV and SARS-CoV-2 annotated TCRs, excluding TCRs annotated for multiple antigens. TCRdb took the public reads, trimmed them with fastp at Q25, ran MiXCR for clone calling and kept in-frame beta chains. For every CDR3 protein sequence, its rows merge into one entry that carries the most common genes and DNA. TCRdb's processing, not the authors' own work, is the source of the V and J calls. This sample has 45,000 to 75,000 distinct CDR3 sequences in its table, and over 5% of those were observed once. The ten largest clonotypes hold roughly 6.4% of the sample.

The study was a case-control design nested within a healthcare worker cohort in London, UK, with weekly nasopharyngeal swab PCR tests and blood sampling. Between 23 and 31 March 2020, the week of the UK lockdown, healthcare workers were enrolled and then followed up weekly for as long as 16 weeks. Of note for this clonotype: Its antigen is unknown. Base qualities were left out, and no much larger clone turns up one base away.

Sequences were obtained from whole blood. The clonotype originates from an adult who was a healthcare worker with PCR-confirmed SARS-CoV-2 infection or an uninfected control (not recorded which). The chain is made from TRBV6-2 or TRBV6-3 and TRBJ1-5, with no D gene named confidently. The CDR3 has the sequence CASSYERNQPQHF. The sequence in DNA is TGTGCCAGCAGTTACGAGCGGAATCAGCCCCAGCATTTT.